This T cell receptor beta chain appears in the sequencing data of a study of PD-L1 blockade in urothelial cancer. Study summary: A median blood sample held approximately 140,000 T cells and 80,000 or so unique TCRs.

The germline V gene encodes CDR1 SGHRS and CDR2 YFSETQ. The CDR3 spans 13 residues. V dropped 0 bases and J dropped 7 bases, with 10 bases sitting between them. Documented time point: pretreatment peripheral blood. TCRdb's copy holds only in-frame clones and misses some; the assay was immunoSEQ multiplex PCR. The sample carries tens of thousands of clones, around 74% recorded once. The receptor's source is a man aged 70-80 years with urothelial cancer. The material sequenced was PBMCs, taken around atezolizumab (anti-PD-L1) treatment. This rearrangement joins TRBV5-1 to TRBJ1-2; possible D gene TRBD1, 6 bases. As DNA, the CDR3 is TGCGCCAGCAGCTTGGAGGGCAGGGGTGGCTACACCTTC. This translates into CASSLEGRGGYTF. The whole variable domain, remainder taken from reference TRBV5-1 and TRBJ1-2, is KAGVTQTPRYLIKTRGQQVTLSCSPISGHRSVSWYQQTPGQGLQFLFEYFSETQRNKGNFPGRFSGRQFSNSRSEMNVSTLELGDSALYLCASSLEGRGGYTFGSGTRLTVV.